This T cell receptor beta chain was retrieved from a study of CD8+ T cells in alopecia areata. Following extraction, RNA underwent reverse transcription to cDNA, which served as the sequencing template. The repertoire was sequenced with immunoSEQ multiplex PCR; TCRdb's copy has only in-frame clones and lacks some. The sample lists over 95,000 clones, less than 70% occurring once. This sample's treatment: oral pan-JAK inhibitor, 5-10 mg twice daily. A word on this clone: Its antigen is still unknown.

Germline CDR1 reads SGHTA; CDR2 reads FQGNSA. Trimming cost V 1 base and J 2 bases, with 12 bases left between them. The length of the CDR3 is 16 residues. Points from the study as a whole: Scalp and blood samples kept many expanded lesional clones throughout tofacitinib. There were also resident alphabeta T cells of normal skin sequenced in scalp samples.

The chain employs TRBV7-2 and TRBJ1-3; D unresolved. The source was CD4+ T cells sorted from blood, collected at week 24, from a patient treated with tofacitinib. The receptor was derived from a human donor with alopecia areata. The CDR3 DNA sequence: TGTGCCAGCAGCTTAGGCCAGGCGGGAACTGGAAACACCATATATTTT. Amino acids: CASSLGQAGTGNTIYF.